The rows below give T cell receptor beta chains drawn from one sample of a study of blood T cell repertoires in COVID-19. Sequencing was performed with immunoSEQ multiplex PCR; in TCRdb, only in-frame clones are kept and a portion is missing. The sample includes over 150,000 clones, roughly 85% of them seen just once. The sample comprised peripheral blood. Receptors were obtained from a woman aged 70-85 years with acute or convalescent COVID-19. Each CDR3 is given with its conserved first and last residue. Each record gives: V gene, D gene, clone size, J gene, CDR3 DNA, CDR3 protein. The D gene is left open where the match is weak. The size entry is marked missing in some rows and otherwise reads once, few, many or a size class.

V gene: TRBV2
D gene: TRBD1
clone size: NA
J gene: TRBJ1-2
CDR3 DNA: TGTGCCAGCAGTGAGAGACAGGGTAACTATGGCTACACCTTC
CDR3 protein: CASSERQGNYGYTF

V gene: TRBV10-3
D gene: NA
clone size: few
J gene: TRBJ1-3
CDR3 DNA: TGTGCCATCAGTGACGGTGCCGGAAACACCATATATTTT
CDR3 protein: CAISDGAGNTIYF

V gene: TRBV7-9
D gene: TRBD2
clone size: NA
J gene: TRBJ2-3
CDR3 DNA: TGTGCCAGCAGACGTAGCGGGACTACAGATACGCAGTATTTT
CDR3 protein: CASRRSGTTDTQYF

V gene: TRBV4-2
D gene: NA
clone size: few
J gene: TRBJ1-6
CDR3 DNA: TGTGCCAGCAGCTATTTCCCCAACAGGTACTCACCCCTCCACTTT
CDR3 protein: CASSYFPNRYSPLHF

V gene: TRBV2
D gene: NA
clone size: NA
J gene: TRBJ2-5
CDR3 DNA: TGTGCCAGCAGTAGAGAGGAGGACCCCAGGGAGACCCAGTACTTC
CDR3 protein: CASSREEDPRETQYF

V gene: TRBV10-1
D gene: NA
clone size: NA
J gene: TRBJ2-3
CDR3 DNA: TGCGCCAGCAGTGGGGCAGCCACAGATACGCAGTATTTT
CDR3 protein: CASSGAATDTQYF

V gene: TRBV7-2
D gene: TRBD1
clone size: NA
J gene: TRBJ2-2
CDR3 DNA: TGTGCCAGCAGCTTACAGGGGGCCCACACCAACACCGGGGAGCTGTTTTTT
CDR3 protein: CASSLQGAHTNTGELFF

V gene: TRBV5-5
D gene: NA
clone size: few
J gene: TRBJ2-2
CDR3 DNA: TGTGCCAGCAGCTCTACCGGGACTTCGAACACCGGGGAGCTGTTTTTT
CDR3 protein: CASSSTGTSNTGELFF

V gene: TRBV30
D gene: TRBD2
clone size: NA
J gene: TRBJ2-1
CDR3 DNA: TGTGCCTGGACTAGCGGGAGAGGTGAGCAGTTCTTC
CDR3 protein: CAWTSGRGEQFF

V gene: TRBV2
D gene: NA
clone size: NA
J gene: TRBJ1-4
CDR3 DNA: TGTGCCAGCAGTGCAGGGTTTGAGGAAAAACTGTTTTTT
CDR3 protein: CASSAGFEEKLFF

V gene: TRBV5-6
D gene: NA
clone size: NA
J gene: TRBJ2-7
CDR3 DNA: TGTGCCAGCAGCTTTAAGCTCTCCTACGAGCAGTACTTC
CDR3 protein: CASSFKLSYEQYF

V gene: TRBV13
D gene: NA
clone size: NA
J gene: TRBJ2-2
CDR3 DNA: TGTGCCAGCAGCTTAGGGGAAGAGGGCCGGAAGTTTTTT
CDR3 protein: CASSLGEEGRKFF

V gene: TRBV30
D gene: NA
clone size: NA
J gene: TRBJ2-3
CDR3 DNA: TGTGCCTGGAGTTCCGGAGGTTCCACAGATACGCAGTATTTT
CDR3 protein: CAWSSGGSTDTQYF

V gene: TRBV2
D gene: NA
clone size: NA
J gene: TRBJ1-2
CDR3 DNA: TGTGCCAGCAGTGACTCCTATGGCTACACCTTC
CDR3 protein: CASSDSYGYTF

V gene: TRBV29-1
D gene: TRBD1
clone size: NA
J gene: TRBJ1-1
CDR3 DNA: TGCAGCGCCCCCCGAACAGGGGGAACTGAAGCTTTCTTT
CDR3 protein: CSAPRTGGTEAFF

V gene: TRBV5-4
D gene: TRBD2
clone size: NA
J gene: TRBJ2-5
CDR3 DNA: TGTGCCAGCAGCCCGACTAGCGGGAAACAAGAGACCCAGTACTTC
CDR3 protein: CASSPTSGKQETQYF

V gene: TRBV18
D gene: TRBD1
clone size: once
J gene: TRBJ2-1
CDR3 DNA: TGTGCCAGCTCACCCCGACAGGGGACGAATGAGCAGTTCTTC
CDR3 protein: CASSPRQGTNEQFF

V gene: TRBV6-6
D gene: TRBD1
clone size: NA
J gene: TRBJ1-2
CDR3 DNA: TGTGCCAGCAGTTACTCAATCACAGGGGTCTACACCTTC
CDR3 protein: CASSYSITGVYTF

V gene: TRBV19
D gene: NA
clone size: once
J gene: TRBJ2-2
CDR3 DNA: TGTGCCCCGGTGGTACGGTACACCGGGGAGCTGTTTTTT
CDR3 protein: CAPVVRYTGELFF

V gene: TRBV6-5
D gene: TRBD1
clone size: NA
J gene: TRBJ1-2
CDR3 DNA: TGTGCCAGCAGCCGGGCCGGGACAGACTATGGCTACACCTTC
CDR3 protein: CASSRAGTDYGYTF

V gene: TRBV27
D gene: NA
clone size: NA
J gene: TRBJ2-7
CDR3 DNA: TGTGCCAGCAGTCCCGGACAAAGCTCCTACGAGCAGTACTTC
CDR3 protein: CASSPGQSSYEQYF

V gene: TRBV19
D gene: NA
clone size: once
J gene: TRBJ2-3
CDR3 DNA: TGTGCCAGTAGTACACCGGCGAGGCACAGGGTGGGCACAGATACGCAGTATTTT
CDR3 protein: CASSTPARHRVGTDTQYF

V gene: TRBV25-1
D gene: NA
clone size: NA
J gene: TRBJ2-1
CDR3 DNA: TGTGCCAGCAGTGCGACGGGGTACAGTGAGCAGTTCTTC
CDR3 protein: CASSATGYSEQFF

V gene: TRBV19
D gene: TRBD2
clone size: once
J gene: TRBJ2-2
CDR3 DNA: TGTGCCAGTAGTGGGACGGGACTAGCGGGAAGTCGTAGCGGGGAGCTGTTTTTT
CDR3 protein: CASSGTGLAGSRSGELFF

V gene: TRBV6-2/TRBV6-3
D gene: NA
clone size: NA
J gene: TRBJ1-2
CDR3 DNA: TGTGCCAGCAGTTATTTTTTGGACAGAACTAACTATGGCTACACCTTC
CDR3 protein: CASSYFLDRTNYGYTF

V gene: TRBV12-5
D gene: TRBD1
clone size: NA
J gene: TRBJ2-7
CDR3 DNA: TGTGCTAGTGGTTTGGGGGACAGGGGGACCTACGAGCAGTACTTC
CDR3 protein: CASGLGDRGTYEQYF

V gene: TRBV5-1
D gene: TRBD1
clone size: NA
J gene: TRBJ1-4
CDR3 DNA: TGCGCCAGCAGTTCGGGGGGGTCTACGCAACTAAGGGTCGGAAAGACAGGGCGAATTGAAAAACTGTTTTTT
CDR3 protein: CASSSGGSTQLRVGKTGRIEKLFF

V gene: TRBV30
D gene: NA
clone size: NA
J gene: TRBJ1-3
CDR3 DNA: TGTGCCTGGAGTGCGGACTATGGGGACCCCCTGAGGAACACCATATATTTT
CDR3 protein: CAWSADYGDPLRNTIYF

V gene: TRBV7-2
D gene: NA
clone size: few
J gene: TRBJ2-3
CDR3 DNA: TGTGCCAGCAGCTTACACGGGACTAGCACAGATACGCAGTATTTT
CDR3 protein: CASSLHGTSTDTQYF

V gene: TRBV6-5
D gene: TRBD1
clone size: NA
J gene: TRBJ1-6
CDR3 DNA: TGTGCCAGCAGTTCCAGGGGGTCCAATTCACCCCTCCACTTT
CDR3 protein: CASSSRGSNSPLHF

V gene: TRBV7-8
D gene: NA
clone size: NA
J gene: TRBJ1-4
CDR3 DNA: TGTGCCAGCAGCTCCAGGGGTCCCACTAATGAAAAACTGTTTTTT
CDR3 protein: CASSSRGPTNEKLFF

V gene: TRBV5-1
D gene: TRBD2
clone size: NA
J gene: TRBJ2-3
CDR3 DNA: TGCGCCAGCAGCTCCGGACTAGCGGGAGCTACAGATACGCAGTATTTT
CDR3 protein: CASSSGLAGATDTQYF

V gene: TRBV7-9
D gene: NA
clone size: NA
J gene: TRBJ1-2
CDR3 DNA: TGTGCCAGCAGTTCAGAGTTCCCCGGGTATGGCTACACCTTC
CDR3 protein: CASSSEFPGYGYTF

V gene: TRBV7-9
D gene: NA
clone size: many
J gene: TRBJ1-5
CDR3 DNA: TGTGCCAGCAGCCCCCGAGGGCGGACGAAGACCCCCCATCAGCCCCAGCATTTT
CDR3 protein: CASSPRGRTKTPHQPQHF

V gene: TRBV19
D gene: TRBD2
clone size: NA
J gene: TRBJ2-3
CDR3 DNA: TGTGCCAGTAGTACCCGGACTAGCGGACTCACAGATACGCAGTATTTT
CDR3 protein: CASSTRTSGLTDTQYF

V gene: TRBV7-6
D gene: NA
clone size: NA
J gene: TRBJ2-7
CDR3 DNA: TGTGCCAGCAGCGGAGGGACCGACTACGAGCAGTACTTC
CDR3 protein: CASSGGTDYEQYF

V gene: TRBV10-1
D gene: TRBD2
clone size: NA
J gene: TRBJ2-1
CDR3 DNA: TGCGCCAGGCTGGGACTAGCGGGCGAAAGCTCCTACAATGAGCAGTTCTTC
CDR3 protein: CARLGLAGESSYNEQFF

V gene: TRBV28
D gene: NA
clone size: NA
J gene: TRBJ2-2
CDR3 DNA: TGTGCCAGCAGTTTCCAGGGGAGCGCCACCGGGGAGCTGTTTTTT
CDR3 protein: CASSFQGSATGELFF

V gene: TRBV5-1
D gene: NA
clone size: NA
J gene: TRBJ1-1
CDR3 DNA: TGCGCCAGCAGCTTAGACGGAGCGAACACTGAAGCTTTCTTT
CDR3 protein: CASSLDGANTEAFF

V gene: TRBV2
D gene: NA
clone size: NA
J gene: TRBJ1-6
CDR3 DNA: TGTGCCAGCAGTGCCGACAGCCGTAATTCACCCCTCCACTTT
CDR3 protein: CASSADSRNSPLHF

V gene: TRBV7-3
D gene: NA
clone size: NA
J gene: TRBJ1-3
CDR3 DNA: TGTGCCAGCAGCCGGGGCTCTGGAAACACCATATATTTT
CDR3 protein: CASSRGSGNTIYF

V gene: TRBV5-1
D gene: NA
clone size: NA
J gene: TRBJ2-3
CDR3 DNA: TGCGCCAGCAGCTTGGAAAATCAGAGCACAGATACGCAGTATTTT
CDR3 protein: CASSLENQSTDTQYF

V gene: TRBV19
D gene: NA
clone size: NA
J gene: TRBJ1-1
CDR3 DNA: TGTGCCAGTAGTCTGACGGGAACGCGCACTGAAGCTTTCTTT
CDR3 protein: CASSLTGTRTEAFF

V gene: TRBV29-1
D gene: NA
clone size: few
J gene: TRBJ1-5
CDR3 DNA: TGCAGCGTTTTCCTTGCAGGGGGCAATCAGCCCCAGCATTTT
CDR3 protein: CSVFLAGGNQPQHF

V gene: TRBV2
D gene: TRBD2
clone size: NA
J gene: TRBJ2-1
CDR3 DNA: TGTGCCAGCAGGGGGACTAGCGGTACCTACAATGAGCAGTTCTTC
CDR3 protein: CASRGTSGTYNEQFF

V gene: TRBV19
D gene: TRBD2
clone size: once
J gene: TRBJ2-2
CDR3 DNA: TGTGCCAGTAGTATACGCCTCGGCGGGAGGGCCGCGAACACCGGGGAGCTGTTTTTT
CDR3 protein: CASSIRLGGRAANTGELFF

V gene: TRBV6-6
D gene: NA
clone size: NA
J gene: TRBJ1-1
CDR3 DNA: TGTGCCAGCGCCACAGTGGCTAAAAGGGGCACTGAAGCTTTCTTT
CDR3 protein: CASATVAKRGTEAFF

V gene: TRBV7-8
D gene: NA
clone size: once
J gene: TRBJ2-6
CDR3 DNA: TGTGCCAGCAGCTTAAGGAGTGGGGCCAACGTCCTGACTTTC
CDR3 protein: CASSLRSGANVLTF

V gene: TRBV27
D gene: NA
clone size: once
J gene: TRBJ2-1
CDR3 DNA: TGTGCCAGCAGAAGAGCAGGGGTGTCCTACAATGAGCAGTTCTTC
CDR3 protein: CASRRAGVSYNEQFF

V gene: TRBV5-4
D gene: NA
clone size: NA
J gene: TRBJ2-7
CDR3 DNA: TGTGCCAGCAGCCCCCAGGGGGGCTACGAGCAGTACTTC
CDR3 protein: CASSPQGGYEQYF

V gene: TRBV30
D gene: NA
clone size: NA
J gene: TRBJ1-1
CDR3 DNA: TGTGCCTGGAGAGCACTCCTCCGTGGGAACACTGAAGCTTTCTTT
CDR3 protein: CAWRALLRGNTEAFF

V gene: TRBV6-1
D gene: TRBD1
clone size: NA
J gene: TRBJ2-7
CDR3 DNA: TGTGCCAGCGGACAGGGAAGCTCCTACGAGCAGTACTTC
CDR3 protein: CASGQGSSYEQYF

V gene: TRBV6-1
D gene: NA
clone size: NA
J gene: TRBJ1-1
CDR3 DNA: TGTGCCAGCAGTGAATGGGCAGGGGCAAACACTGAAGCTTTCTTT
CDR3 protein: CASSEWAGANTEAFF

V gene: TRBV6-6
D gene: NA
clone size: NA
J gene: TRBJ2-2
CDR3 DNA: TGTGCCAGCAGCTCCTCCCGGGGAGCCACCGGGGAGCTGTTTTTT
CDR3 protein: CASSSSRGATGELFF